The rows below give T cell receptor delta chains drawn from one sample of a study of gamma delta lymphoproliferative disorders and STAT genes. TCRdb re-called clones from the multiplex PCR reads via CATT. The table has 700 to 750 delta-chain clones, approximately 1.5% seen once. Sequencing was performed on blood. Source of these receptors: a human donor in good health. Both conserved end residues are part of each CDR3. Fields, in order: D gene, J gene, clone size, V gene, CDR3 protein, CDR3 DNA. The D gene is left open where the match is weak. A row's size may be missing; if present it is once, few, many or a size class.

d_call: TRDD3
j_call: TRDJ1
clone_size: few
v_call: TRDV1
cdr3_aa: CALGELGQKVLGIHLRGKLIF
cdr3_nt: TGTGCTCTTGGGGAACTCGGCCAGAAGGTACTGGGGATTCATCTCAGGGGTAAACTCATCTTT

d_call: -
j_call: TRDJ1
clone_size: medium-sized
v_call: TRAV29/DV5
cdr3_aa: CASVQQAVGTVYTDKLIF
cdr3_nt: -

d_call: TRDD3
j_call: TRDJ1
clone_size: large
v_call: TRDV3
cdr3_aa: CAFTPSPFQTGGGGIRRTDKLIF
cdr3_nt: TGTGCCTTTACCCCCTCCCCCTTCCAAACGGGCGGGGGGGGGATACGCCGGACCGATAAACTCATCTTT

d_call: TRDD3
j_call: TRDJ1
clone_size: large
v_call: TRDV1
cdr3_aa: CALGELTIGPLLFWGIRVMTDKLIF
cdr3_nt: TGTGCTCTTGGGGAACTTACTATTGGACCCCTTCTTTTCTGGGGGATACGCGTGATGACCGATAAACTCATCTTT

d_call: -
j_call: TRDJ1
clone_size: few
v_call: TRDV3
cdr3_aa: CAFRPPPAPYTDKLIF
cdr3_nt: TGTGCCTTTAGACCCCCCCCTGCTCCCTACACCGATAAACTCATCTTT

d_call: TRDD3
j_call: TRDJ1
clone_size: few
v_call: TRDV1
cdr3_aa: CSGGRGGSPPAVLGASDKLIF
cdr3_nt: TGCTCTGGGGGAAGGGGAGGGTCGCCCCCGGCTGTACTGGGGGCCTCCGATAAACTCATCTTT

d_call: TRDD3
j_call: TRDJ1
clone_size: large
v_call: TRDV1
cdr3_aa: CALGNEAVWGIILYWGTYTDKLIF
cdr3_nt: TGTGCTCTTGGGAACGAGGCCGTCTGGGGTATTATCCTATACTGGGGGACTTACACCGATAAACTCATCTTT

d_call: TRDD3
j_call: TRDJ1
clone_size: few
v_call: TRDV2
cdr3_aa: CAWRLGDTDKLIF
cdr3_nt: TGTGCCTGGCGACTGGGGGATACCGATAAACTCATCTTT

d_call: TRDD3
j_call: TRDJ1
clone_size: -
v_call: TRDV2
cdr3_aa: CACDTELGDTDKLIF
cdr3_nt: TGTGCCTGTGACACCGAGCTGGGGGATACCGATAAACTCATCTTT

d_call: TRDD3
j_call: TRDJ1
clone_size: -
v_call: TRDV2
cdr3_aa: CACDSFEIYWGIREDKLIF
cdr3_nt: TGTGCCTGTGACAGCTTCGAAATTTACTGGGGGATACGCGAGGATAAACTCATCTTT

d_call: TRDD3
j_call: TRDJ1
clone_size: medium-sized
v_call: TRDV1
cdr3_aa: CALGSNRGGDKVDKLIF
cdr3_nt: TGTGCTCTTGGGTCCAACCGGGGGGGGGATAAAGTCGATAAACTCATCTTT

d_call: TRDD3
j_call: TRDJ1
clone_size: large
v_call: TRDV3
cdr3_aa: CARATLGDPSTDKLIF
cdr3_nt: TGTGCCCGTGCCACTCTGGGGGATCCCAGCACCGATAAACTCATCTTT

d_call: -
j_call: TRDJ3
clone_size: many
v_call: TRDV2
cdr3_aa: CACDTSGGHPLSWDTRQMFF
cdr3_nt: TGTGCCTGTGACACCTCCGGGGGACACCCTCTCTCCTGGGACACCCGACAGATGTTTTTC

d_call: TRDD3
j_call: TRDJ1
clone_size: few
v_call: TRDV2
cdr3_aa: CACDTVEGWGIQAGDKLIF
cdr3_nt: TGTGCCTGTGACACCGTAGAGGGATGGGGGATACAGGCGGGCGATAAACTCATCTTT

d_call: TRDD3
j_call: TRDJ3
clone_size: few
v_call: TRDV2
cdr3_aa: CACDTVRTGGYAWDTRQMFF
cdr3_nt: TGTGCCTGTGACACCGTTCGGACTGGGGGATACGCCTGGGACACCCGACAGATGTTTTTC

d_call: TRDD3
j_call: TRDJ1
clone_size: -
v_call: TRDV2
cdr3_aa: CACDLLGDRVDKLIF
cdr3_nt: TGTGCCTGTGACTTACTGGGGGATAGGGTCGATAAACTCATCTTT

d_call: -
j_call: TRDJ2
clone_size: -
v_call: TRAV38-2/DV8
cdr3_aa: CAYHGNTPLIF
cdr3_nt: TGTGCTTATCATGGAAACACACCTCTTATCTTT

d_call: -
j_call: TRDJ1
clone_size: -
v_call: TRDV1
cdr3_aa: CALGEAFFLLVGYSGPTRGLIF
cdr3_nt: TGTGCTCTTGGAGAAGCTTTCTTCCTACTCGTGGGATACTCGGGGCCCACTAGAGGACTCATCTTT

d_call: TRDD3
j_call: TRDJ1
clone_size: -
v_call: TRDV1
cdr3_aa: CALGELHPLPSYIYWGISPYTDKLIF
cdr3_nt: TGTGCCCTTGGGGAACTACACCCACTGCCTTCCTATATTTACTGGGGGATCTCCCCGTATACCGATAAACTCATCTTT

d_call: TRDD3
j_call: TRDJ1
clone_size: -
v_call: TRDV1
cdr3_aa: CALVYGGGSPPAVLGASDKLIF
cdr3_nt: TGTGCTCTTGTGTATGGGGGAGGGTCGCCTCCGGCTGTACTGGGGGCCTCCGATAAACTCATCTTT

d_call: TRDD3
j_call: TRDJ1
clone_size: medium-sized
v_call: TRDV2
cdr3_aa: CACDTVGLGENGADKLIF
cdr3_nt: TGTGCCTGTGACACCGTAGGGCTGGGGGAAAACGGGGCCGATAAACTCATCTTT

d_call: TRDD3
j_call: TRDJ1
clone_size: medium-sized
v_call: TRDV2
cdr3_aa: CACDTVGLGDTPSTDKLIF
cdr3_nt: TGTGCCTGTGACACCGTCGGTCTGGGGGATACGCCGTCAACCGATAAACTCATCTTT

d_call: TRDD3
j_call: TRDJ1
clone_size: few
v_call: TRDV3
cdr3_aa: CAFTPSPFQTGGGGIRWTDKLIF
cdr3_nt: TGTGCTTTTACCCCCTCCCCCTTCCAAACGGGCGGGGGGGGGATACGCTGGACCGATAAACTCATCTTT

d_call: TRDD3
j_call: TRDJ1
clone_size: hyperexpanded
v_call: TRDV2
cdr3_aa: CACDTLGGTYTDKLIF
cdr3_nt: TGTGCCTGTGACACTCTGGGGGGGACGTACACCGATAAACTCATCTTT

d_call: TRDD3
j_call: TRDJ1
clone_size: large
v_call: TRDV1
cdr3_aa: CAPPCGGRYTDKLIF
cdr3_nt: TGTGCTCCACCTTGTGGGGGAAGATACACCGATAAACTCATCTTT

d_call: TRDD3
j_call: TRDJ1
clone_size: many
v_call: TRAV38-2/DV8
cdr3_aa: CAYSTPTGGLGESTDKLIF
cdr3_nt: TGTGCTTATAGTACCCCGACTGGGGGACTTGGGGAGTCCACCGATAAACTCATCTTT

d_call: TRDD3
j_call: TRDJ1
clone_size: large
v_call: TRDV1
cdr3_aa: CALGEPSSYDLGWGIRGLNTDKLIF
cdr3_nt: TGTGCTCTTGGGGAACCGTCTTCCTACGACCTTGGATGGGGGATACGCGGATTGAACACCGATAAACTCATCTTT

d_call: -
j_call: TRDJ2
clone_size: few
v_call: TRAV23/DV6
cdr3_aa: CAARANTPLIF
cdr3_nt: TGTGCAGCAAGGGCAAACACACCTCTTATCTTT

d_call: -
j_call: TRDJ1
clone_size: -
v_call: TRDV1
cdr3_aa: CALGELALFLRPGVHGTDKLIF
cdr3_nt: TGTGCTCTTGGGGAACTCGCTCTCTTCCTCCGGCCGGGGGTTCATGGTACCGATAAACTCATCTTT

d_call: TRDD3
j_call: TRDJ1
clone_size: few
v_call: TRDV3
cdr3_aa: CAPRTGGLKLIF
cdr3_nt: TGTGCCCCTCGTACTGGGGGACTAAAGCTCATCTTT

d_call: -
j_call: TRDJ1
clone_size: large
v_call: TRDV1
cdr3_aa: CALGEAFFLLVGYSGPTRGLIF
cdr3_nt: TGTGCTCTTGGGGAAGCTTTCTTCCTACTCGTGGGATACTCGGGGCCCACTAGGGGACTCATCTTT

d_call: -
j_call: TRDJ1
clone_size: medium-sized
v_call: TRAV29/DV5
cdr3_aa: CSVLLCSKRGGRLGDTNTDKLIF
cdr3_nt: -

d_call: TRDD3
j_call: TRDJ1
clone_size: large
v_call: TRDV2
cdr3_aa: CACDLLLGDTDKLIF
cdr3_nt: TGTGCCTGTGATCTTTTACTGGGGGATACCGATAAACTCATCTTT

d_call: -
j_call: TRDJ1
clone_size: -
v_call: TRDV1
cdr3_aa: CALGELFPLLPIAVWGSLTDKLIF
cdr3_nt: TGTGCTCTTGGGGAACTATTCCCCCTACTTCCTATTGCCGTCTGGGGGTCTTTGACCGATAAACTCATCTTT

d_call: -
j_call: TRDJ1
clone_size: large
v_call: TRAV29/DV5
cdr3_aa: CSVLLCSKRLGGAFLEISLGSSYTDKLIF
cdr3_nt: -

d_call: TRDD3
j_call: TRDJ1
clone_size: hyperexpanded
v_call: TRDV2
cdr3_aa: CACDPLGDTHTDKLIF
cdr3_nt: TGTGCCTGTGATCCACTGGGGGATACACACACCGATAAACTCATCTTT

d_call: TRDD3
j_call: TRDJ1
clone_size: large
v_call: TRDV1
cdr3_aa: CALGELFPLLPIAVWGMEKLIF
cdr3_nt: TGTGCTCTTGGGGAACTATTCCCCCTACTTCCTATTGCCGTCTGGGGGATGGAAAAACTCATCTTT

d_call: TRDD3
j_call: TRDJ1
clone_size: large
v_call: TRDV2
cdr3_aa: CACDTVYWGIREDKLIF
cdr3_nt: TGTGCCTGTGACACCGTATACTGGGGGATACGCGAGGATAAACTCATCTTT

d_call: TRDD3
j_call: TRDJ3
clone_size: -
v_call: TRDV1
cdr3_aa: CALGELLGIVRDTRQMFF
cdr3_nt: TGTGCTCTTGGGGAGCTACTGGGGATAGTACGGGACACCCGACAGATGTTTTTC